This T cell receptor beta chain was retrieved from a study of blood T cell repertoires in COVID-19. For the study at large: PBMCs, B-cell-depleted T cells, or T cells were the source of the cDNA or gDNA that made up the material.

How the authors handled the data: Amplifying reference gene primers gave estimates of nucleated cell counts. Repertoires were generated with immunoSEQ multiplex PCR, while TCRdb's copy carries only in-frame clones and drops some. V and J calls and clone size follow that table, whereas D and trimming were derived from the DNA. This sample has about 130,000 clones; more than 85% occur once, and the top ten carry just over 2%. Patients at the Seattle site were enrolled during active infection and followed longitudinally. The table lists this clone with a few counts. The origin of this receptor is a man aged 45-65 years with COVID-19, enrolled during active disease. Sequencing was done on a sample of peripheral blood.

In nucleotides, the CDR3 is TGTGCCAGCAGCCTTGGACTGAGCACTGAAGCTTTCTTT. Translating gives CASSLGLSTEAFF. V gene TRBV14 combines with J gene TRBJ1-1; D gene uncertain. The V end lost 4 bases, the J end lost 4 bases, and 10 bases lay between the germline ends. The CDR3 length is 13 residues. Germline lookup yields CDR1 SGHDN and CDR2 FVKESK. The whole variable domain, filled in from reference TRBV14 and TRBJ1-1, reads EAGVTQFPSHSVIEKGQTVTLRCDPISGHDNLYWYRRVMGKEIKFLLHFVKESKQDESGMPNNRFLAERTGGTYSTLKVQPAELEDSGVYFCASSLGLSTEAFFGQGTRLTVV.